This TCR beta chain was observed in a study of T-cell reconstitution after alpha-beta-depleted transplantation in children. Study-level results: Surviving recipient cells, namely T cells and thymic progenitors, were the source of high day-60 TCRbeta diversity in some patients. A year post-transplant, T-cell counts and diversity derived mostly from newly produced T cells. Several hundred expanded graft clones reportedly supplied alpha-beta T cells about two months after transplant.

The germline CDR1 and CDR2 sequences are MNHEY and SVGAGI. With 7 bases removed from V and 8 bases from J, the gap between germline ends came to 11 bases. The CDR3 consists of 11 residues. Unique molecular identifiers were incorporated when the TCRbeta library was constructed. MiXCR was run by TCRdb on the PCR reads, yielding one entry per CDR3 protein. Here the sample spans about 200,000 distinct CDR3 sequences, about 8.4% being singletons. Comment on this clonotype: Its antigen is not known.

Sample: PBMCs, mostly from graft donor cells, taken 360 days after TCRalphabeta/CD19-depleted stem cell transplant. The sequence derives from a male patient aged 2 to 9 who had a stem cell transplant for acute myeloid leukemia, so the T cells may come from the graft donor. J is TRBJ1-1 and V is TRBV6-5; D is possibly TRBD1 (5 bases). The CDR3 reads CASTRGYEAFF. CDR3 nucleotides: TGTGCCAGCACCCGGGGCTACGAAGCTTTCTTT.